The source of this TCR beta chain is a study of blood T cell repertoires in COVID-19. Across the whole study: The study drew acute and convalescent COVID-19 samples from the United States, Italy and Spain.

Germline V lookup: CDR1 MDHEN, CDR2 SYDVKM. CDR3 length: 13 residues. The germline V and J ends were trimmed by 7 bases and 3 bases, with 10 bases remaining between them. Produced via immunoSEQ multiplex PCR; TCRdb's table is partial and in-frame only. The sample shows about 150,000 clones, roughly 84% of them seen only once. The receptor's source is a woman between 45 and 60 years old with acute or convalescent COVID-19. The chain employs TRBV28 and TRBJ1-5; D remains unclear. Material: peripheral blood. CDR3 in DNA: TGTGCCAGCATTTACGGGAACAATCAGCCCCAGCATTTT. Translation: CASIYGNNQPQHF.